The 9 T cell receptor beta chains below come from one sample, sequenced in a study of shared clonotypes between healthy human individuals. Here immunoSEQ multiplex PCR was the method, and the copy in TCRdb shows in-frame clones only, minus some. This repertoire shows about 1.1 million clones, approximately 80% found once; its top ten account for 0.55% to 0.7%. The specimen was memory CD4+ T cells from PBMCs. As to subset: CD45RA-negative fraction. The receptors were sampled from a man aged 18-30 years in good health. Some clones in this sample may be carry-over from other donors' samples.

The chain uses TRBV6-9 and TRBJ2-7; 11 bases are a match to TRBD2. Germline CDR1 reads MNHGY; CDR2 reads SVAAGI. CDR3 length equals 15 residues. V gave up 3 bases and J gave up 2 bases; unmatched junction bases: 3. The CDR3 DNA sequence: TGTGCCAGCAGTTACTCGACTAGCGGGGCCTACGAGCAGTACTTC. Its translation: CASSYSTSGAYEQYF.

The DNA for the CDR3 is TGTGCCAGCAGGATACAGGGACAGGGAGAAAAACTGTTTTTT. Translated, it gives CASRIQGQGEKLFF. The chain couples TRBV6-1 to TRBJ1-4, with TRBD1 matching over 9 bases. V was pared by 6 bases and J by 8 bases, with 7 bases of the junction left unmatched. CDR3 length equals 14 residues. Germline lookup yields CDR1 MNHNS and CDR2 SASEGT.

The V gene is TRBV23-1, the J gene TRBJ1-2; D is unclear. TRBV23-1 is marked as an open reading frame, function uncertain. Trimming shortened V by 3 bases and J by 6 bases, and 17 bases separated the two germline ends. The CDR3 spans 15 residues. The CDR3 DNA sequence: TGCGCCAGCAGTCACCCCCATAGTAACTCGGATGGCTACACCTTC. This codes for CASSHPHSNSDGYTF.

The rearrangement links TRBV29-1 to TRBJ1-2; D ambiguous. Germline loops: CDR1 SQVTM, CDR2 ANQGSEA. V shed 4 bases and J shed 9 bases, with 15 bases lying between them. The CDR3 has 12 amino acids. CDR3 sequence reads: CSVAGREVSYTF. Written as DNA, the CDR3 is TGCAGCGTTGCCGGGAGAGAGGTGAGCTACACCTTC.

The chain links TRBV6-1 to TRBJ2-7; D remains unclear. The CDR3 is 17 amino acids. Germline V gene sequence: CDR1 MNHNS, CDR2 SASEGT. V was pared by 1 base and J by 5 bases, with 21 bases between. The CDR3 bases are TGTGCCAGCAGTGAAGGGTTCAGGAGCCAATCCCCGAACGAGCAGTACTTC. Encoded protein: CASSEGFRSQSPNEQYF.

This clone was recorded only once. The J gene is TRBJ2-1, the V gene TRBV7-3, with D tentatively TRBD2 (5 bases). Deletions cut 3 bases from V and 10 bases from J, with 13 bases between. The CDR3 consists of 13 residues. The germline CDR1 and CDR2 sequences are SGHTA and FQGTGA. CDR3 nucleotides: TGTGCCAGCAGCTTGCTCACCGGCGGGGAGCAGTTCTTC. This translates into CASSLLTGGEQFF.

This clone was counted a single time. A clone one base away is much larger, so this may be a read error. The CDR3 sequence is CASRGGREQYF. The CDR3 DNA follows: TGTGCCAGCAGGGGGGGGCGCGAGCAGTACTTC. The chain employs TRBV6-5 and TRBJ2-7, with D possibly TRBD2 on 7 matching bases. V lost 6 bases and J lost 6, with 9 bases in between. This CDR3 region has 11 residues. Germline assignment: CDR1 MNHEY and CDR2 SVGAGI.

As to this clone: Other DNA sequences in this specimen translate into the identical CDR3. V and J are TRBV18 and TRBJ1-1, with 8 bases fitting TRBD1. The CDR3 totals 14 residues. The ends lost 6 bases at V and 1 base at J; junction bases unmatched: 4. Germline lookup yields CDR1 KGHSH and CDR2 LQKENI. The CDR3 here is CASSPGTGNTEAFF. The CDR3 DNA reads TGTGCCAGCTCCCCCGGGACAGGGAACACTGAAGCTTTCTTT.

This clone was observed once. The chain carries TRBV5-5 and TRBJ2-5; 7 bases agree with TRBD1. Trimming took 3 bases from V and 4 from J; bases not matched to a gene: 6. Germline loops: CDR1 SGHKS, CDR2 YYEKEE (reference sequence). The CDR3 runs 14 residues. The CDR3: CASSSTGEPETQYF. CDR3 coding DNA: TGTGCCAGCAGCTCTACAGGGGAGCCAGAGACCCAGTACTTC. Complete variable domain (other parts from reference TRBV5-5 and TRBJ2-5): DAGVTQSPTHLIKTRGQQVTLRCSPISGHKSVSWYQQVLGQGPQFIFQYYEKEERGRGNFPDRFSARQFPNYSSELNVNALLLGDSALYLCASSSTGEPETQYFGPGTRLLVL.